This T cell receptor beta chain is from a study of radiotherapy plus CTLA-4 blockade in lung cancer. Some clones are missing from TCRdb's copy, which holds only in-frame ones; the method was immunoSEQ multiplex PCR. The profile shows about 43,000 clones, 55% to 80% of them singletons. The CDR3 loop spans 15 amino acids. CDR1 SGHKS and CDR2 YYEKEE come from the germline V gene (reference sequence). Points on this clone: An end of the junction differs from the germline gene, which may be a read error.

This receptor was identified in a human donor with non-small cell lung cancer who had a partial response to radiotherapy plus ipilimumab. The rearrangement links TRBV5-5 to TRBJ1-2, with 10 bases that match TRBD1. The specimen comprised peripheral blood, sampled from a patient treated with radiotherapy plus ipilimumab. CDR3 DNA sequence: TGCGCCAGCAGCCAACAGGGACAGGGGAACTATGGCTACACCTTC. It yields the protein CASSQQGQGNYGYTF.